This record covers a single T cell receptor (beta chain). Its antigen is unknown. Germline CDR1 reads SGDLS; CDR2 reads YYNGEE. V dropped 0 bases and J dropped 6 bases, with 5 bases sitting between them. The CDR3 consists of 12 residues. This sample is part of a study of response to subunit inactivated influenza vaccine. Broader study findings: Authors suggested few new T cells are recruited by each seasonal influenza vaccination.

From the RT-PCR reads, TCRdb called clonotypes with MiXCR, one entry per CDR3 protein. The sample yields about 610,000 distinct CDR3 sequences, 12% to 15% seen once. The chain recombines TRBV9 with TRBJ2-3; D not certain. The source is a man aged 50-59 years who received an inactivated influenza vaccine. The sample here was PBMCs from blood, taken roughly 12 days after vaccination. CDR3 in DNA: TGTGCCAGCAGCGTAGAAAAGGATACGCAGTATTTT. Translated, it gives CASSVEKDTQYF.